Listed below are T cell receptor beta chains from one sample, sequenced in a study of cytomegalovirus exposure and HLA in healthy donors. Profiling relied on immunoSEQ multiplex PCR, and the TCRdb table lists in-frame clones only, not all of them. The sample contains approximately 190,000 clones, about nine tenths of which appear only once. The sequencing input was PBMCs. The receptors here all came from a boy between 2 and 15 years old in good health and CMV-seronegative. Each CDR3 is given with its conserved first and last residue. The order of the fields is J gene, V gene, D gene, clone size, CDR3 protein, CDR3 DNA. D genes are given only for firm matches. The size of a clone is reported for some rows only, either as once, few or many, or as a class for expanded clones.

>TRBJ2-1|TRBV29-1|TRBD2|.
CSVPGLAGLNEQFF
TGCAGCGTGCCGGGACTAGCGGGACTCAATGAGCAGTTCTTC
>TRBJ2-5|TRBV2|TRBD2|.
CASSVSGLAGGYQETQYF
TGTGCCAGCAGTGTATCAGGACTAGCGGGAGGGTACCAAGAGACCCAGTACTTC
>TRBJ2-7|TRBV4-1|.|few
CASSLGLPYEQYF
TGCGCCAGCAGCCTCGGACTCCCTTACGAGCAGTACTTC
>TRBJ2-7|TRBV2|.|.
CASVMNRDAYEQYF
TGTGCCAGCGTAATGAACAGGGACGCCTACGAGCAGTACTTC
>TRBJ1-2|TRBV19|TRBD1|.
CASSIQWDSGKKRGYTF
TGTGCCAGTAGTATACAGTGGGACAGCGGCAAAAAGAGGGGCTACACCTTC
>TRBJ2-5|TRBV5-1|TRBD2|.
CASSVGGLAGQETQYF
TGCGCCAGCAGCGTAGGGGGACTAGCGGGGCAAGAGACCCAGTACTTC
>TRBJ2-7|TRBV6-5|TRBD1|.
CASSYQGAYEQYF
TGTGCCAGCAGTTACCAGGGGGCCTACGAGCAGTACTTC
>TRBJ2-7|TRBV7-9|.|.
CSSSSRGYEQYF
TGTTCCAGCAGTTCACGGGGATACGAGCAGTACTTC
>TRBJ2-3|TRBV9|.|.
CASSVVEEASAQYF
TGTGCCAGCAGCGTAGTCGAGGAGGCGAGCGCGCAGTATTTT
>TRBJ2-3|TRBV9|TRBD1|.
CASSVEDRGPYTDTQYF
TGTGCCAGCAGCGTAGAGGACAGGGGGCCGTACACAGATACGCAGTATTTT
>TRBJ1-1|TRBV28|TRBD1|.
CASNRGPGTEAFF
TGTGCCAGCAACAGGGGGCCTGGCACTGAAGCTTTCTTT
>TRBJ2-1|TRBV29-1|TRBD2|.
CSVEGLAGASTYNEQFF
TGCAGCGTTGAAGGACTAGCGGGGGCCTCGACCTACAATGAGCAGTTCTTC
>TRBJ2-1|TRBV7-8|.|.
CASSNPNYNEQFF
TGTGCCAGCAGCAATCCAAACTACAATGAGCAGTTCTTC
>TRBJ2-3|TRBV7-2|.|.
CASPRPGGTDTQYF
TGTGCCAGCCCGAGGCCCGGGGGAACAGATACGCAGTATTTT
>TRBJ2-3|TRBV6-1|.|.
CASSMEFADTQYF
TGTGCCAGCAGTATGGAGTTCGCAGATACGCAGTATTTT
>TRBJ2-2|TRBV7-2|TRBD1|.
CASSLLGGADTGELFF
TGTGCCAGCAGCTTACTAGGGGGCGCGGACACCGGGGAGCTGTTTTTT
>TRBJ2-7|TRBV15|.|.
CATSNVRSYEQYF
TGTGCCACCAGCAACGTGCGCTCCTACGAGCAGTACTTC
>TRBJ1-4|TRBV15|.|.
CATSIGGSVNEKLFF
TGTGCCACCAGCATTGGGGGGTCAGTTAATGAAAAACTGTTTTTT
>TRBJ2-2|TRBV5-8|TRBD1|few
CAGQGTGELFF
TGTGCCGGACAGGGGACCGGGGAGCTGTTTTTT
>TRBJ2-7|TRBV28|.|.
CASSLDRGPSYEQYF
TGTGCCAGCAGTTTGGACCGCGGGCCGAGCTACGAGCAGTACTTC
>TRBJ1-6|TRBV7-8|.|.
CASSLFRETYNSPLHF
TGTGCCAGCAGCTTATTCCGGGAAACCTATAATTCACCCCTCCACTTT
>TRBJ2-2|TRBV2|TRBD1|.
CASSGQGKNTGELFF
TGTGCCAGCAGTGGACAGGGAAAGAACACCGGGGAGCTGTTTTTT
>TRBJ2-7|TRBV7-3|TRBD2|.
CASSPGGAEGLAGEQYF
TGTGCCAGCAGCCCAGGGGGTGCGGAAGGACTAGCGGGGGAGCAGTACTTC
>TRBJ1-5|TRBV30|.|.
CAWSKGGNQPQHF
TGTGCCTGGAGTAAAGGGGGCAATCAGCCCCAGCATTTT
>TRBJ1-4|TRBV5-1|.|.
CAGAQGPNEKLFF
TGCGCCGGGGCACAGGGCCCTAATGAAAAACTGTTTTTT
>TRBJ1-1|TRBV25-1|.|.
CASSDAGVGTEAFF
TGTGCCAGCAGTGACGCGGGGGTCGGCACTGAAGCTTTCTTT
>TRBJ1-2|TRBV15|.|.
CATSQWGADDYGYTF
TGTGCCACCAGCCAGTGGGGCGCAGACGACTATGGCTACACCTTC
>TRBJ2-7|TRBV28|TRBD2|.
CASSFTGRVGAYEQYF
TGTGCCAGCAGTTTCACGGGGAGGGTAGGGGCCTACGAGCAGTACTTC
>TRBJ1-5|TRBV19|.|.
CASSIGYRNNQPQHF
TGTGCCAGTAGTATAGGGTACAGGAACAATCAGCCCCAGCATTTT
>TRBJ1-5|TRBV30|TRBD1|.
CAWSRITLTGGNNQPQHF
TGTGCCTGGAGTCGTATAACGTTAACAGGGGGCAACAATCAGCCCCAGCATTTT
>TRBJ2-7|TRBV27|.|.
CASSVQGLAYEQYF
TGTGCCAGCAGTGTACAGGGTTTGGCCTACGAGCAGTACTTC
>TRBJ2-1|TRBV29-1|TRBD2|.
CSVGGLVYNEQFF
TGCAGCGTGGGGGGACTAGTGTACAATGAGCAGTTCTTC
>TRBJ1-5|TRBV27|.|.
CASSLQGSQPQHF
TGTGCCAGCAGTCTACAGGGTAGTCAGCCCCAGCATTTT
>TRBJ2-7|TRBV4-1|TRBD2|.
CASSPASLAGPPYEQYF
TGCGCCAGCAGCCCTGCCTCCCTAGCGGGACCCCCCTACGAGCAGTACTTC
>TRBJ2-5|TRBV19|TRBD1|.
CASSGTGQQETQYF
TGTGCCAGTAGTGGGACGGGACAGCAAGAGACCCAGTACTTC